This entry lists 29 T cell receptor beta chains sequenced from one sample in a study of cytomegalovirus exposure and HLA in healthy donors. This PCR relied on a set of 60 Vbeta primers and 13 Jbeta primers. TCRdb's copy holds only in-frame clones and misses some; the assay was immunoSEQ multiplex PCR. The data hold 90,000 to 150,000 clones, with 81% observed a single time. Sequencing was done on a sample of PBMCs. These receptors were taken from a woman between 40 and 55 years old in good health and CMV-seronegative.

This chain uses TRBV7-9 with TRBJ1-6; 9 nucleotides agree with TRBD1. CDR1 and CDR2 (germline): SEHNR, FQNEAQ (reference sequence). This CDR3 contains 16 residues. Trimming at V came to 5 bases and at J to 8 bases, leaving 10 bases not matched to a gene. DNA of the CDR3: TGTGCCAGCAGCAGGCGAACTACAGGGGGCCATTCACCCCTCCACTTT. Amino acids: CASSRRTTGGHSPLHF.

The chain uses TRBV7-3 and TRBJ2-3; D unresolved. The CDR3 loop spans 13 amino acids. Trimming cost V 5 bases and J 4 bases, with 10 bases left between them. Germline CDR1 reads SGHTA; CDR2 reads FQGTGA. The CDR3 DNA follows: TGTGCCAGCAGCCCTCACCGGGCAGATACGCAGTATTTT. It specifies CASSPHRADTQYF.

This clone was picked up a small number of times. J is TRBJ1-5 and V is TRBV2; tentative D call: TRBD1 (6 bases). CDR1 and CDR2 (germline): SNHLY, FYNNEI. CDR3 length: 16 amino acids. V was clipped by 5 bases and J by 2 bases, with 16 bases between them. CDR3 amino acids: CASSITRGYGNQPQHF. CDR3 nucleotide sequence: TGTGCCAGCAGTATAACCAGGGGATACGGCAATCAGCCCCAGCATTTT.

This clone has just one count. The sample holds other DNA sequences that translate to the same CDR3. V gene TRBV18 combines with J gene TRBJ1-1, with D possibly being TRBD1 (6 bases). CDR3 length equals 14 residues. V was shortened by 6 bases and J by 0 bases, with 11 bases between the two germline ends. Germline V gives CDR1 KGHSH, CDR2 LQKENI. For the CDR3, the DNA is TGTGCCAGCTCCCCTACAGGGCTGAACACTGAAGCTTTCTTT. Protein: CASSPTGLNTEAFF. The full variable domain, completed using reference TRBV18 and TRBJ1-1, is NAGVMQNPRHLVRRRGQEARLRCSPMKGHSHVYWYRQLPEEGLKFMVYLQKENIIDESGMPKERFSAEFPKEGPSILRIQQVVRGDSAAYFCASSPTGLNTEAFFGQGTRLTVV.

The CDR3 DNA reads TGTGCCAGCAGACTGGGCGGGAGTTCCTACGAGCAGTACTTC. Translation: CASRLGGSSYEQYF. V and J are TRBV7-2 and TRBJ2-7, with 7 bases matching TRBD2. This CDR3 has 14 residues. Germline V gene lookup returns CDR1 SGHTA and CDR2 FQGNSA. V lost 6 bases and J lost 1; bases outside the gene matches: 6. Based on the CDR3 plus reference TRBV7-2 and TRBJ2-7, the full variable domain is GAGVSQSPSNKVTEKGKDVELRCDPISGHTALYWYRQSLGQGLEFLIYFQGNSAPDKSGLPSDRFSAERTGGSVSTLTIQRTQQEDSAVYLCASRLGGSSYEQYFGPGTRLTVT.

The V call is TRBV11-3, the J call TRBJ2-2; 11 bases line up with TRBD1. From germline, CDR1 is SGHNT and CDR2 YENEEA. The CDR3 has 17 residues. V was pared by 5 bases and J by 5 bases, with 10 bases of the junction left unmatched. Here the CDR3 reads CASSPSLGQGGTGELFF. CDR3 DNA: TGTGCCAGCAGCCCAAGCCTGGGACAGGGGGGAACCGGGGAGCTGTTTTTT.

On this clone itself: The junction departs from the called germline gene at one end, perhaps through a read error. The chain has TRBV5-1 and TRBJ2-7, with 10 bases matching TRBD1. Germline values: CDR1 SGHRS, CDR2 YFSETQ. CDR3 length equals 15 residues. CDR3 in amino acids: CASSNDRGPRYEQYF. DNA for the CDR3: TGTGCCAGCAGCAACGACAGGGGGCCCCGCTACGAGCAGTACTTC.

The gene calls are TRBV6-1 and TRBJ1-2; TRBD1 agrees at 8 bases. The junction had 6 bases not matched to a gene; V was cut back by 5 bases and J by 4 bases. The germline V gene has CDR1 MNHNS and CDR2 SASEGT. This CDR3 has 14 residues. CDR3 sequence reads: CASSTGTGVYGYTF. CDR3 nucleotides: TGTGCCAGCAGTACCGGGACAGGAGTCTATGGCTACACCTTC.

The chain combines TRBV5-1 with TRBJ2-5; D gene uncertain. The CDR3 is made up of 13 amino acids. Trimming removed 3 bases from V and 4 bases from J, with 10 bases in between. In germline, CDR1 is SGHRS, CDR2 YFSETQ. The CDR3 spells CASSSGGLETQYF. The CDR3 DNA reads as TGCGCCAGCAGCTCCGGTGGGCTAGAGACCCAGTACTTC.

The rearrangement uses TRBV10-3 and TRBJ1-4; TRBD1 matches at 12 bases. The length of the CDR3 is 15 residues. In germline, CDR1 is ENHRY, CDR2 SYGVKD. V trimming: 3 bases; J trimming: 7 bases; junction bases outside the gene matches: 3. The CDR3 DNA reads as TGTGCCATCAGTGAACGGGGACAGGGGGCTGAAAAACTGTTTTTT. It translates to CAISERGQGAEKLFF.

This chain uses TRBV7-2 with TRBJ1-1; 9 nucleotides agree with TRBD1. With V trimmed by 5 bases and J by 6 bases, 13 bases remained unmatched. Germline loops: CDR1 SGHTA, CDR2 FQGNSA. The CDR3 has 16 residues. The chain's CDR3 is CASSLIPGTGSAEAFF. DNA for the CDR3: TGTGCCAGCAGCCTCATTCCAGGGACAGGGAGCGCTGAAGCTTTCTTT.

CDR3 bases: TGCGCCAGCAGCCCAGAAGGGAGCAATGAAAAACTGTTTTTT. Translating gives CASSPEGSNEKLFF. The gene calls are TRBV5-1 and TRBJ1-4; no clear D. CDR3 length: 14 residues. V was clipped by 4 bases and J by 5 bases, with 12 bases between them. The germline gives CDR1 SGHRS, CDR2 YFSETQ.

The chain couples TRBV6-1 to TRBJ1-2; weak D call: TRBD1 (6 bases). The CDR3 has 12 residues. In germline, CDR1 is MNHNS, CDR2 SASEGT. V lost 6 bases and J 4 bases, leaving 9 bases between the germline ends. Written as DNA, the CDR3 is TGTGCCAGCAGATCGGACAGCTATGGCTACACCTTC. It translates to CASRSDSYGYTF.

The rearrangement joins TRBV5-1 to TRBJ2-1; 8 bases map to TRBD1. The germline V gene has CDR1 SGHRS and CDR2 YFSETQ. The junction had 10 bases not matched to a gene; V was cut back by 4 bases and J by 7 bases. The CDR3 runs to 15 residues. CDR3 amino acids: CASSRPQGAGNEQFF. CDR3 sequence (DNA): TGCGCCAGCAGCCGACCGCAGGGGGCTGGGAATGAGCAGTTCTTC.

A few counts support this clone. The rearrangement joins TRBV5-1 to TRBJ1-4, with TRBD1 identical over 10 bases. The CDR3 runs to 16 residues. The ends lost 2 bases at V and 4 bases at J; junction bases unmatched: 5. Germline V CDR1 and CDR2: SGHRS, YFSETQ. The CDR3 is CASSFRQGAFNEKLFF. CDR3 bases: TGCGCCAGCAGCTTTAGACAGGGGGCGTTTAATGAAAAACTGTTTTTT.

This rearrangement joins TRBV30 to TRBJ1-2; 9 bases agree with TRBD1. There are 14 residues in the CDR3. The germline V gene encodes CDR1 GTSNPN and CDR2 SVGIG (reference sequence). V lost 0 bases to trimming and J lost 3 bases; unmatched junction nucleotides: 2. This CDR3 reads CAWSVDRGDYGYTF. CDR3 coding DNA: TGTGCCTGGAGTGTCGACAGGGGGGACTATGGCTACACCTTC.

The DNA of the CDR3 is TGTGCCAGCAGCCCCGGGGCGGGGACTAGCGGGGAACGGGGGGAGACCCAGTACTTC. This translates into CASSPGAGTSGERGETQYF. The rearrangement links TRBV9 to TRBJ2-5; TRBD2 aligns across 13 bases. This CDR3 contains 19 residues. Germline-derived CDR1 and CDR2 are SGDLS and YYNGEE. V trimming: 4 bases; J trimming: 5 bases; junction bases outside the gene matches: 17. The complete variable domain, with remaining parts taken from reference TRBV9 and TRBJ2-5, reads DSGVTQTPKHLITATGQRVTLRCSPRSGDLSVYWYQQSLDQGLQFLIQYYNGEERAKGNILERFSAQQFPDLHSELNLSSLELGDSALYFCASSPGAGTSGERGETQYFGPGTRLLVL.

The J gene is TRBJ1-3, the V gene TRBV4-2, with 8 bases lining up with TRBD1. Germline trimming cut 4 bases from V and 7 bases from J; bases unmatched to any gene: 6. The CDR3 is 14 amino acids. Germline V CDR1 and CDR2: LGHNA, YNFKEQ. CDR3 protein: CASSPLDRENTIYF. The CDR3 DNA reads TGTGCCAGCAGCCCCTTGGACAGGGAGAACACCATATATTTT.

V is TRBV10-3 and J is TRBJ2-7, with 7 nucleotides matching TRBD2. The CDR3 runs to 15 residues. The germline CDR1 and CDR2 sequences are ENHRY and SYGVKD. The V and J ends lost 4 bases and 2 bases, in that order; junction bases with no gene match: 8. CDR3 in DNA: TGTGCCATCAGTGGCCGGGGGGACCGGACCTACGAGCAGTACTTC. As protein: CAISGRGDRTYEQYF.

This clone was seen a few times. The CDR3 reads CASFFKQKAAYEQYF. The CDR3 coding sequence is TGTGCCAGTTTTTTCAAGCAGAAGGCGGCATACGAGCAGTACTTC. The chain carries TRBV6-1 and TRBJ2-7; D unresolved. The CDR3 totals 15 residues. Germline V CDR1 and CDR2: MNHNS, SASEGT. Trimming took off 9 bases at V and 4 bases at J, with 22 bases between the two ends.

The chain joins TRBV7-3 to TRBJ2-1; D might be TRBD2 (6 bases). Per the germline V gene, CDR1 is SGHTA and CDR2 is FQGTGA. The germline V and J ends were trimmed by 0 bases and 6 bases, with 9 bases remaining between them. The CDR3 has 14 amino acids. The CDR3 DNA is TGTGCCAGCAGCTTAACGAGCGGGTCCAATGAGCAGTTCTTC. Translation: CASSLTSGSNEQFF.

The chain carries TRBV6-4 and TRBJ2-5, with D perhaps TRBD2 (6 bases). V dropped 10 bases and J dropped 5 bases, with 17 bases sitting between them. Germline V gene data show CDR1 as MRHNA and CDR2 as SNTAGT. The CDR3 is 13 amino acids. In nucleotides, the CDR3 is TGTGCCACCTTTCACACTAGCAAGGAGACCCAGTACTTC. Translation: CATFHTSKETQYF.

The chain recombines TRBV19 with TRBJ2-3, with 10 nucleotides matching TRBD2. Germline CDR1 LNHDA, CDR2 SQIVND (reference sequence). The CDR3 totals 15 residues. V dropped 6 bases and J dropped 2; count of bases not matched to a gene: 5. The CDR3 DNA reads as TGTGCCAGTAGCAAACTAGCGGGGAACACAGATACGCAGTATTTT. Its translation is CASSKLAGNTDTQYF.

The table lists this clone with a few counts. In DNA, the CDR3 is TGTGCCAGCAGTCCTCGGGCGGGCTCCTACGAGCAGTACTTC. Residues: CASSPRAGSYEQYF. The genes are TRBV27 and TRBJ2-7, with a weak D call TRBD2 (5 bases). This CDR3 is 14 amino acids long. The germline gives CDR1 MNHEY, CDR2 SMNVEV (reference sequence). V shed 5 bases and J shed 0 bases, with 11 bases lying between them.

This sequence joins TRBV9 and TRBJ2-1; D may be TRBD1 (6 bases). The CDR3 sequence is 15 residues long. The germline CDR1 and CDR2 sequences are SGDLS and YYNGEE. The V end lost 0 bases, the J end lost 2 bases, and 9 bases lay between the germline ends. For the CDR3, the DNA is TGTGCCAGCAGCGTAGGAGAGGGGGCCTACAATGAGCAGTTCTTC. This encodes CASSVGEGAYNEQFF.

The CDR3 reads CASSTWDRGANYGYTF. In DNA, the CDR3 is TGTGCCAGCAGCACCTGGGACAGGGGAGCGAACTATGGCTACACCTTC. The chain uses TRBV7-9 and TRBJ1-2; 10 bases are shared with TRBD1. In germline, CDR1 is SEHNR, CDR2 FQNEAQ (reference sequence). CDR3 size: 16 residues. V lost 5 bases and J lost 2; bases outside the gene matches: 8.

The chain joins TRBV7-9 to TRBJ1-5; D not certain. Trimming removed 1 base at V and 4 bases at J, with 11 bases between. This CDR3 comprises 15 residues. Per the germline V gene, CDR1 is SEHNR and CDR2 is FQNEAQ (reference sequence). The DNA of the CDR3 is TGTGCCAGCAGCTTAGGGACTTCCCCGAATCAGCCCCAGCATTTT. This codes for CASSLGTSPNQPQHF.

This clone was seen a few times. The chain joins TRBV4-1 to TRBJ1-1, with D possibly matching TRBD1 (5 bases). The CDR3 spans 16 residues. Looked up from germline, CDR1 is MGHRA and CDR2 is YSYEKL. Trimming removed 1 base at V and 0 bases at J, with 12 bases between. The CDR3 DNA reads TGCGCCAGCAGCCAAGGTAAAGGGGATATGAACACTGAAGCTTTCTTT. The encoded protein is CASSQGKGDMNTEAFF.

The J gene is TRBJ1-1, the V gene TRBV28; 7 bases map to TRBD1. The CDR3 is 16 residues long. The germline V gene encodes CDR1 MDHEN and CDR2 SYDVKM. The trim removed 5 bases at V and 0 bases at J, leaving 9 bases unmatched. CDR3 sequence reads: CASSPGTEELNTEAFF. Written as DNA, the CDR3 is TGTGCCAGCAGTCCCGGGACAGAAGAGTTGAACACTGAAGCTTTCTTT.